A single TCR beta chain is shown here with its context. Germline CDR1 is MGHRA and CDR2 is YSYEKL. V was cut by 3 bases and J by 7 bases, with 24 bases left in between. CDR3 size: 18 residues. The data were obtained in a study of blood T cell repertoires in COVID-19. Overall study context: The United States, Italy and Spain were the sources of the acute and convalescent COVID-19 samples. T cells, B-cell-depleted T cells, or PBMCs provided the cDNA or gDNA that served as material.

Original processing notes: Amplification of reference gene primers provided the estimated nucleated cell counts. Assay used: immunoSEQ multiplex PCR; TCRdb lists only in-frame clones, some missing. The D gene and trimming were derived from the DNA, and the V and J assignments and clone size from that table. The repertoire holds roughly 30,000 clones, nearly 85% seen once, with about a sixth in the top ten. The sequence derives from a man aged 65 to 79 with active COVID-19. The rearrangement links TRBV4-1 to TRBJ2-2; D possibly corresponds to TRBD2 (7 bases). The source material was peripheral blood. The CDR3: CASSHVPSRGGHRGELFF. The CDR3 nucleotides read TGCGCCAGCAGCCACGTACCAAGCAGGGGAGGGCACCGCGGGGAGCTGTTTTTT.